These 24 T cell receptor beta chains originate from one sample sequenced in a study of beta chain features in type 1 diabetes. Every bit of the isolated RNA underwent reverse transcription, so sequencing read expressed TCRB transcripts. Method: immunoSEQ multiplex PCR; TCRdb's copy keeps in-frame clones and lacks some. Found here are almost 350,000 clones, less than 9.5% of them singletons; the top ten hold less than 0.5%. Sequencing was carried out using central memory CD4+ T cells from blood. Source of these receptors: a young woman in good health.

The sample holds a few counts of this clone. The rearrangement links TRBV6-5 to TRBJ2-7; a weak D match, TRBD1 (6 bases). The CDR3 has 14 amino acids. Germline-derived CDR1 and CDR2 are MNHEY and SVGAGI. The V end was cut by 6 bases, the J end by 3 bases, with 15 bases between. CDR3 protein: CASRRAGVGYEQYF. In DNA form, the CDR3 reads TGTGCCAGCAGACGCGCAGGGGTGGGCTACGAGCAGTACTTC.

There are a few counts of this clone. The J gene is TRBJ1-4, the V gene TRBV25-1, with a tentative D call TRBD1 (6 bases). The germline V and J ends were trimmed by 8 bases and 7 bases, with 14 bases remaining between them. Per the germline V gene, CDR1 is MGHDK and CDR2 is SYGVNS. This CDR3 is built from 13 residues. In DNA form, the CDR3 reads TGTGCCAGCTCCGACAGGTACCGTGAAAAACTGTTTTTT. Protein sequence: CASSDRYREKLFF.

V is TRBV6-5 and J is TRBJ1-1; the D gene is possibly TRBD1 (5 bases). V lost 8 bases to trimming and J lost 7 bases, with 20 bases between them. The CDR3 runs 14 residues. Germline CDR1 reads MNHEY; CDR2 reads SVGAGI. CDR3 sequence reads: CASGLHQGSVEAFF. The CDR3 DNA is TGTGCCAGCGGATTACATCAGGGCTCCGTTGAAGCTTTCTTT.

V and J are TRBV29-1 and TRBJ1-2; 9 bases line up with TRBD1. The ends lost 6 bases at V and 2 bases at J; junction bases unmatched: 7. This CDR3 is 14 amino acids long. Germline V gives CDR1 SQVTM, CDR2 ANQGSEA. The CDR3 coding sequence is TGCAGCGTAACCAGAGGACAGGGGAACTATGGCTACACCTTC. Residues: CSVTRGQGNYGYTF. The full variable domain, rest sourced from reference TRBV29-1 and TRBJ1-2, is SAVISQKPSRDICQRGTSLTIQCQVDSQVTMMFWYRQQPGQSLTLIATANQGSEATYESGFVIDKFPISRPNLTFSTLTVSNMSPEDSSIYLCSVTRGQGNYGYTFGSGTRLTVV.

The gene calls are TRBV7-3 and TRBJ2-5; tentatively, D is TRBD1 (6 bases). This CDR3 region has 17 residues. The germline V gene has CDR1 SGHTA and CDR2 FQGTGA. Trimming left V 1 base short and J 5 bases short, with 20 bases between. The CDR3 DNA reads as TGTGCCAGCAGCTTAAACCCCCCGAATACAGGGAAGGAGACCCAGTACTTC. Its protein is CASSLNPPNTGKETQYF.

This clone showed up just a few times. The chain is built from TRBV6-4 and TRBJ2-5, with 7 bases that match TRBD1. CDR3 size: 16 residues. From germline, CDR1 is MRHNA and CDR2 SNTAGT. With V trimmed by 5 bases and J by 5 bases, 14 bases remained unmatched. The CDR3 sequence is CASSTTGTADTETQYF. In DNA form, the CDR3 reads TGTGCCAGCAGTACTACCGGGACAGCCGATACTGAGACCCAGTACTTC.

This chain links TRBV28 with TRBJ2-3, with 10 bases fitting TRBD2. The CDR3 runs 14 residues. In germline, CDR1 is MDHEN, CDR2 SYDVKM. V gave up 7 bases and J gave up 4 bases; unmatched junction bases: 5. The CDR3 DNA sequence: TGTGCCAGCACCCCAGCGGGAGGGCCAGATACGCAGTATTTT. It encodes CASTPAGGPDTQYF.

This clone has a handful of counts. CDR3 nucleotide sequence: TGTGCCAGCAGCTTAGTGTGGGGCGGGACGGCCGGTGAGCAGTTCTTC. It translates to CASSLVWGGTAGEQFF. The chain couples TRBV7-6 to TRBJ2-1, with D perhaps TRBD2 (6 bases). The germline V gene encodes CDR1 SGHVS and CDR2 FNYEAQ. The CDR3 runs to 16 residues. V lost 1 base to trimming and J lost 9 bases, with 19 bases between them. Combining the CDR3 with reference TRBV7-6 and TRBJ2-1 gives the whole variable domain GAGVSQSPRYKVTKRGQDVALRCDPISGHVSLYWYRQALGQGPEFLTYFNYEAQQDKSGLPNDRFSAERPEGSISTLTIQRTEQRDSAMYRCASSLVWGGTAGEQFFGPGTRLTVL.

V and J are TRBV6-5 and TRBJ1-5; 7 nucleotides align to TRBD1. CDR3 length equals 14 residues. V shed 5 bases and J 7 bases; nucleotides not matched to a gene: 8. Germline CDR1 and CDR2: MNHEY and SVGAGI. DNA for the CDR3: TGTGCCAGCAGTCTTCAGGGGGGACGGCAGCCCCAGCATTTT. Protein: CASSLQGGRQPQHF.

The chain uses TRBV19 and TRBJ1-5; D is uncertain. V lost 7 bases to trimming and J lost 1 base, with 5 bases between them. Germline assignment: CDR1 LNHDA and CDR2 SQIVND (reference sequence). This CDR3 is built from 12 residues. For the CDR3, the DNA is TGTGCCAGTACGTCAAGCAATCAGCCCCAGCATTTT. It codes for CASTSSNQPQHF.

The V call is TRBV15, the J call TRBJ1-1, with D maybe TRBD1 (6 bases). Germline CDR1 and CDR2: LNHNV and YYDKDF (reference sequence). This CDR3 contains 15 residues. V was shortened by 0 bases and J by 14 bases, with 22 bases between the two germline ends. CDR3 loop: CATSRDPGRGLTIFF. In nucleotides, the CDR3 is TGTGCCACCAGCAGAGATCCCGGCAGGGGCCTGACTATCTTCTTT. The whole variable domain, filled in from reference TRBV15 and TRBJ1-1, reads DAMVIQNPRYQVTQFGKPVTLSCSQTLNHNVMYWYQQKSSQAPKLLFHYYDKDFNNEADTPDNFQSRRPNTSFCFLDIRSPGLGDTAMYLCATSRDPGRGLTIFFGQGTRLTVV.

This clone was counted between two and nine times. This chain joins TRBV28 and TRBJ2-7, with D possibly being TRBD1 (6 bases). The CDR3 covers 13 residues. V lost 7 bases and J lost 0, with 10 bases in between. Per the germline V gene, CDR1 is MDHEN and CDR2 is SYDVKM. Written as DNA, the CDR3 is TGTGCCAGCACTCAGACAGGCTCCTACGAGCAGTACTTC. Translated: CASTQTGSYEQYF.

This clone appeared a few times. The chain employs TRBV18 and TRBJ2-3, with D tentatively TRBD1 (6 bases). The CDR3 is 12 residues long. Germline V gene data show CDR1 as KGHSH and CDR2 as LQKENI. CDR3 coding DNA: TGTGCTACAACAGGGCCCACAGATACGCAGTATTTT. Translation: CATTGPTDTQYF. Variable domain in full (rest from reference TRBV18 and TRBJ2-3): NAGVMQNPRHLVRRRGQEARLRCSPMKGHSHVYWYRQLPEEGLKFMVYLQKENIIDESGMPKERFSAEFPKEGPSILRIQQVVRGDSAAYFCATTGPTDTQYFGPGTRLTVL.

The chain uses TRBV7-2 and TRBJ1-2, with 10 bases identical to TRBD1. The germline CDR1 and CDR2 sequences are SGHTA and FQGNSA. The V and J ends lost 5 bases and 4 bases, in that order; junction bases with no gene match: 7. The CDR3 contains 15 residues. The chain's CDR3 is CASSPWDRGTYGYTF. CDR3 coding DNA: TGTGCCAGCAGCCCCTGGGACAGGGGCACCTATGGCTACACCTTC.

This sequence joins TRBV11-3 and TRBJ2-1; tentative D call: TRBD2 (6 bases). CDR3 length: 13 amino acids. Per the germline V gene, CDR1 is SGHNT and CDR2 is YENEEA. V lost 0 bases and J lost 9, with 9 bases in between. Written as DNA, the CDR3 is TGTGCCAGCAGCTTAGACAGGCGGGGTGAGCAGTTCTTC. Protein product: CASSLDRRGEQFF.

This clone has more than one count but fewer than ten. The V and J genes are TRBV27 and TRBJ2-5, with 8 positions matching TRBD2. Germline loops: CDR1 MNHEY, CDR2 SMNVEV (reference sequence). V was pared by 5 bases and J by 7 bases, with 18 bases of the junction left unmatched. The CDR3 is 17 residues long. The chain's CDR3 is CASSTETETSDRRTQYF. As DNA, the CDR3 is TGTGCCAGCAGTACAGAGACGGAGACTAGCGATAGAAGGACCCAGTACTTC.

The V and J genes are TRBV27 and TRBJ1-1; D ambiguous. CDR1 is MNHEY and CDR2 is SMNVEV in the germline V gene (reference sequence). V was pared by 4 bases and J by 4 bases, with 16 bases between. The CDR3 is made up of 15 amino acids. The CDR3 DNA sequence: TGTGCCAGCAGTTCCGTGGGCGGGCGAATCACTGAAGCTTTCTTT. Residues: CASSSVGGRITEAFF.

This clone came up a few times. The rearrangement joins TRBV18 to TRBJ1-1, with a tentative D call TRBD1 (6 bases). CDR3 size: 15 residues. CDR1 KGHSH and CDR2 LQKENI come from the germline V gene. The germline V and J ends were trimmed by 1 base and 2 bases, with 11 bases remaining between them. The CDR3 region is CASSPRGPGNTEAFF. The CDR3 bases are TGTGCCAGCTCACCACGGGGGCCAGGCAACACTGAAGCTTTCTTT.

This clone was counted a few times. The rearrangement joins TRBV5-1 to TRBJ2-7; tentatively, D is TRBD2 (6 bases). This CDR3 has 14 residues. V lost 2 bases and J lost 6, with 15 bases in between. Germline V lookup: CDR1 SGHRS, CDR2 YFSETQ. CDR3 sequence reads: CASSFNGRSGEQYF. CDR3 DNA sequence: TGCGCCAGCAGCTTTAACGGGAGAAGTGGCGAGCAGTACTTC.

There are a few counts of this clone. The CDR3 here is CASSSGLEAEQFF. The CDR3 DNA reads as TGCGCCAGCAGCTCTGGACTAGAGGCTGAGCAGTTCTTC. The chain uses TRBV5-1 and TRBJ2-1; 7 bases are a match to TRBD2. V shed 3 bases and J 9 bases; nucleotides not matched to a gene: 6. CDR3 length equals 13 residues. Germline V gives CDR1 SGHRS, CDR2 YFSETQ. Full variable domain (missing parts from reference TRBV5-1 and TRBJ2-1): KAGVTQTPRYLIKTRGQQVTLSCSPISGHRSVSWYQQTPGQGLQFLFEYFSETQRNKGNFPGRFSGRQFSNSRSEMNVSTLELGDSALYLCASSSGLEAEQFFGPGTRLTVL.

The genes are TRBV28 and TRBJ2-7; D is possibly TRBD2 (6 bases). CDR1 MDHEN and CDR2 SYDVKM come from the germline V gene. V dropped 5 bases and J dropped 6 bases, with 23 bases sitting between them. CDR3 length equals 16 residues. The CDR3: CASSEFYRGSVGEQYF. The CDR3, as DNA: TGTGCCAGCAGTGAGTTCTACCGGGGGTCCGTTGGCGAGCAGTACTTC.

This clone appeared a few times. V is TRBV7-3 and J is TRBJ1-3, with D maybe TRBD1 (6 bases). Germline loops: CDR1 SGHTA, CDR2 FQGTGA. Trimming removed 5 bases from V and 10 bases from J, with 15 bases in between. The CDR3 extends over 13 amino acids. The CDR3 DNA follows: TGTGCCAGCAGCCCACAGGGAGGCAAGACCATATATTTT. Translating it yields CASSPQGGKTIYF. The complete variable domain, with remaining parts taken from reference TRBV7-3 and TRBJ1-3, reads GAGVSQTPSNKVTEKGKYVELRCDPISGHTALYWYRQSLGQGPEFLIYFQGTGAADDSGLPNDRFFAVRPEGSVSTLKIQRTERGDSAVYLCASSPQGGKTIYFGEGSWLTVV.

V gene TRBV7-9 combines with J gene TRBJ2-7; 12 positions agree with TRBD2. Germline trimming cut 0 bases from V and 0 bases from J; bases unmatched to any gene: 3. Germline V gives CDR1 SEHNR, CDR2 FQNEAQ (reference sequence). This CDR3 has 17 residues. The CDR3 loop is CASSLAATSGSSYEQYF. The CDR3 bases are TGTGCCAGCAGCTTAGCAGCGACTAGCGGGAGCTCCTACGAGCAGTACTTC.

The gene calls are TRBV7-2 and TRBJ2-7; 8 bases are a match to TRBD2. The junction had 12 bases not matched to a gene; V was cut back by 7 bases and J by 4 bases. In germline, CDR1 is SGHTA, CDR2 FQGNSA. This CDR3 has 15 amino acids. CDR3 bases: TGTGCCAGCACCCCAGGGCGGGGGGCTGGTTACGAGCAGTACTTC. Translating it yields CASTPGRGAGYEQYF.